This is a list of T cell receptor beta chains from one sample in a study of CD4 T cells in relation to SARS-CoV-2 and coronaviruses. Sequenced by immunoSEQ multiplex PCR; TCRdb stores in-frame clones only, minus some. The sample yields some 28,000 clones, about 70% seen once. Their target antigens are unknown. Sequencing input: CD4+ T cells from PBMCs, cultured in vitro. The receptors derive from a human donor in good health. CDR3s include the opening cysteine and the closing phenylalanine or tryptophan. Fields, in order: J gene, clone size, D gene, V gene, CDR3 DNA, CDR3 protein. D genes are given only for firm matches. Rows give clone size only sometimes, using once, few, many, or a class for an expanded clone.

J gene: TRBJ2-7; clone size: .; D gene: .; V gene: TRBV27; CDR3 DNA: TGTGCCAGCAGTTTATCGCCAGACCTCTCCTACGAGCAGTACTTC; CDR3 protein: CASSLSPDLSYEQYF
J gene: TRBJ1-6; clone size: .; D gene: .; V gene: TRBV4-3; CDR3 DNA: TGCGCCAGCAGCCAAGACCACGTAGGTCATTCACCCCTCCACTTT; CDR3 protein: CASSQDHVGHSPLHF
J gene: TRBJ1-1; clone size: once; D gene: .; V gene: TRBV21-1; CDR3 DNA: TGTGCCTTCCCGTTTGTAACAGCGGGTAAGGACACTGAAGCTTTCTTT; CDR3 protein: CAFPFVTAGKDTEAFF
J gene: TRBJ2-6; clone size: .; D gene: .; V gene: TRBV6-5; CDR3 DNA: TGTGCCTCCGGGGGGCATCACTCTGGGGCCAACGTCCTGACTTTC; CDR3 protein: CASGGHHSGANVLTF
J gene: TRBJ1-3; clone size: .; D gene: TRBD1; V gene: TRBV9; CDR3 DNA: TGTGCCAGCAGCGTAGGGGGACAGATCTCTGGAAACACCATATATTTT; CDR3 protein: CASSVGGQISGNTIYF
J gene: TRBJ1-1; clone size: .; D gene: TRBD1; V gene: TRBV29-1; CDR3 DNA: TGCAGCACTAGGACAGGGCCTATGAACACTGAAGCTTTCTTT; CDR3 protein: CSTRTGPMNTEAFF
J gene: TRBJ1-2; clone size: .; D gene: TRBD1; V gene: TRBV10-3; CDR3 DNA: TGTGCCATCAGTGAGTCGGCGGGACAGGGGGTCCCAGTAGGGGGCTACACCTTC; CDR3 protein: CAISESAGQGVPVGGYTF
J gene: TRBJ1-4; clone size: .; D gene: .; V gene: TRBV9; CDR3 DNA: TGTGCCAGCAGCGTAGGAACGGGAAATGAAAAACTGTTTTTT; CDR3 protein: CASSVGTGNEKLFF
J gene: TRBJ2-4; clone size: .; D gene: .; V gene: TRBV19; CDR3 DNA: TGTGCCAGTAGTATGAGTGGGTGGGGATCCAAAAACATTCAGTACTTC; CDR3 protein: CASSMSGWGSKNIQYF
J gene: TRBJ1-1; clone size: .; D gene: .; V gene: TRBV7-9; CDR3 DNA: TGTGCCAGCAGCCCAGCTCTGATCTTATCGAACACTGAAGCTTTCTTT; CDR3 protein: CASSPALILSNTEAFF
J gene: TRBJ2-3; clone size: .; D gene: .; V gene: TRBV2; CDR3 DNA: TGTGCCAGTGTTAGCTTGGCAGATACGCAGTATTTT; CDR3 protein: CASVSLADTQYF
J gene: TRBJ2-6; clone size: .; D gene: TRBD1; V gene: TRBV4-1; CDR3 DNA: TGCGCCAGCAGCCAACAGACAGGGGGGGCTGGGGCCAACGTCCTGACTTTC; CDR3 protein: CASSQQTGGAGANVLTF
J gene: TRBJ1-2; clone size: few; D gene: TRBD1; V gene: TRBV7-9; CDR3 DNA: TGTGCCAGCAGCTTGGGGTCTACAGGGGGCCATGGCTACACCTTC; CDR3 protein: CASSLGSTGGHGYTF
J gene: TRBJ1-4; clone size: few; D gene: .; V gene: TRBV29-1; CDR3 DNA: TGCAGCGTTGAAACAGGCGGTGGTAATGAAAAACTGTTTTTT; CDR3 protein: CSVETGGGNEKLFF
J gene: TRBJ2-3; clone size: .; D gene: TRBD2; V gene: TRBV9; CDR3 DNA: TGTGCCAGCAGCGTAGGGCTAGCGGGATTCACAGATACGCAGTATTTT; CDR3 protein: CASSVGLAGFTDTQYF
J gene: TRBJ2-7; clone size: .; D gene: .; V gene: TRBV5-5; CDR3 DNA: TGTGCCAGCAGCCAAGGGTTGGGGGCGCAGTACGAGCAGTACTTC; CDR3 protein: CASSQGLGAQYEQYF
J gene: TRBJ2-3; clone size: .; D gene: .; V gene: TRBV6-2/TRBV6-3; CDR3 DNA: TGTGCCAGCAGTTATGAGGCCCCTCTAGATACGCAGTATTTT; CDR3 protein: CASSYEAPLDTQYF
J gene: TRBJ2-4; clone size: .; D gene: .; V gene: TRBV5-1; CDR3 DNA: TGCGCCAGCAGCTCGTTAAGCAGGGCGGAAAACATTCAGTACTTC; CDR3 protein: CASSSLSRAENIQYF
J gene: TRBJ2-1; clone size: .; D gene: TRBD2; V gene: TRBV3-1/TRBV3-2; CDR3 DNA: TGTGCCAGCAGCCAACGCAGCTGGGCGGGAGGGCCTAGGGAGCAGTTCTTC; CDR3 protein: CASSQRSWAGGPREQFF
J gene: TRBJ2-7; clone size: .; D gene: .; V gene: TRBV9; CDR3 DNA: TGTGCCAGCAGCGTAGCTCTTAAACAGGGCTTTGGGGAGCAGTACTTC; CDR3 protein: CASSVALKQGFGEQYF
J gene: TRBJ2-7; clone size: .; D gene: TRBD1; V gene: TRBV7-2; CDR3 DNA: TGTGCCAGCAGCGACAGGGGTTACGAGCAGTACTTC; CDR3 protein: CASSDRGYEQYF
J gene: TRBJ2-2; clone size: .; D gene: TRBD1; V gene: TRBV27; CDR3 DNA: TGTGCCAGCAGTTACCAGGGGGCGGGCATTAACACCGGGGAGCTGTTTTTT; CDR3 protein: CASSYQGAGINTGELFF
J gene: TRBJ2-5; clone size: .; D gene: .; V gene: TRBV19; CDR3 DNA: TGTGCCAGTAATGCCGGCCGCCAAGAGACCCAGTACTTC; CDR3 protein: CASNAGRQETQYF
J gene: TRBJ1-2; clone size: once; D gene: .; V gene: TRBV3-1/TRBV3-2; CDR3 DNA: TGTGCCAGCAGCCAAGACCCTCTCCCCCAGGGAGCCTATGGCTACACCTTC; CDR3 protein: CASSQDPLPQGAYGYTF
J gene: TRBJ1-2; clone size: .; D gene: TRBD1; V gene: TRBV3-1/TRBV3-2; CDR3 DNA: TGTGCCAGCAGCCAAGAGGCCCGGGACAGGGCCTATGGCTACACCTTC; CDR3 protein: CASSQEARDRAYGYTF
J gene: TRBJ2-7; clone size: .; D gene: .; V gene: TRBV30; CDR3 DNA: TGTGCCTGGAGTGGAACCTTAGAGCAGTACTTC; CDR3 protein: CAWSGTLEQYF
J gene: TRBJ2-1; clone size: .; D gene: TRBD1; V gene: TRBV19; CDR3 DNA: TGTGCCAGCCAATTGATAGGACAGGGGGCGAACAATGAGCAGTTCTTC; CDR3 protein: CASQLIGQGANNEQFF
J gene: TRBJ1-6; clone size: .; D gene: .; V gene: TRBV4-1; CDR3 DNA: TGCGCCAGCAGCCCCCGGACGGGACCTTATAATTCACCCCTCCACTTT; CDR3 protein: CASSPRTGPYNSPLHF
J gene: TRBJ2-5; clone size: few; D gene: .; V gene: TRBV5-8; CDR3 DNA: TGTGCCAGCAGCCCCTACGGACTGACCCAAGAGACCCAGTACTTC; CDR3 protein: CASSPYGLTQETQYF
J gene: TRBJ2-3; clone size: .; D gene: .; V gene: TRBV5-1; CDR3 DNA: TGCGCCAGCAGCTTGGGCTCCCAGGGGGATACGCAGTATTTT; CDR3 protein: CASSLGSQGDTQYF
J gene: TRBJ2-7; clone size: .; D gene: .; V gene: TRBV4-1; CDR3 DNA: TGCGCCAGCAGCCTTGGCGACCTCTCCTACGAGCAGTACTTC; CDR3 protein: CASSLGDLSYEQYF
J gene: TRBJ1-2; clone size: few; D gene: TRBD1; V gene: TRBV3-1/TRBV3-2; CDR3 DNA: TGTGCCAGCAGCCAAGATCAACAGGGGGGCTACACCTTC; CDR3 protein: CASSQDQQGGYTF
J gene: TRBJ1-5; clone size: few; D gene: .; V gene: TRBV9; CDR3 DNA: TGTGCCAGCAGCGTAGCTCAGGGACGGGAAGAGCCCCAGCATTTT; CDR3 protein: CASSVAQGREEPQHF
J gene: TRBJ1-4; clone size: once; D gene: .; V gene: TRBV20-1; CDR3 DNA: TGCAGTGCACAAAATAATGAAAAACTGTTTTTT; CDR3 protein: CSAQNNEKLFF
J gene: TRBJ2-7; clone size: .; D gene: TRBD1; V gene: TRBV18; CDR3 DNA: TGTGCCAGCTCACCACCGGGACAGGGGGTCGAGCAGTACTTC; CDR3 protein: CASSPPGQGVEQYF
J gene: TRBJ1-1; clone size: .; D gene: TRBD1; V gene: TRBV5-8; CDR3 DNA: TGTGCCAGCAGTTTCGACGGGACAGGGGGCGCCCGGAACACTGAAGCTTTCTTT; CDR3 protein: CASSFDGTGGARNTEAFF
J gene: TRBJ2-1; clone size: .; D gene: TRBD2; V gene: TRBV5-5; CDR3 DNA: TGTGCCAGCAGCTTGGCCCTACTAGCGGATTTTGGCAATGAGCAGTTCTTC; CDR3 protein: CASSLALLADFGNEQFF
J gene: TRBJ2-3; clone size: once; D gene: .; V gene: TRBV2; CDR3 DNA: TGTGCCAGCAGCCGGGGAGCAGGGTACTTGGGAGATACGCAGTATTTT; CDR3 protein: CASSRGAGYLGDTQYF
J gene: TRBJ1-6; clone size: few; D gene: TRBD1; V gene: TRBV5-1; CDR3 DNA: TGCGCCAGCAGCTTGGAGACAGGGGAGTTTTCACCCCTCCACTTT; CDR3 protein: CASSLETGEFSPLHF
J gene: TRBJ2-1; clone size: .; D gene: .; V gene: TRBV5-6; CDR3 DNA: TGTGCCAGCAGCTTGAACAATGAGCAGTTCTTC; CDR3 protein: CASSLNNEQFF
J gene: TRBJ2-3; clone size: .; D gene: TRBD1; V gene: TRBV19; CDR3 DNA: TGTGCCACTGCCTGGGGACAGAGCACAGATACGCAGTATTTT; CDR3 protein: CATAWGQSTDTQYF
J gene: TRBJ2-1; clone size: few; D gene: .; V gene: TRBV4-2; CDR3 DNA: TGTGCCAGCAGCCAAGATGGAAAGGGCTTAGGGTCCTACAATGAGCAGTTCTTC; CDR3 protein: CASSQDGKGLGSYNEQFF
J gene: TRBJ2-7; clone size: .; D gene: .; V gene: TRBV27; CDR3 DNA: TGTGCCAGCAGTTTAGCAGGGAGAGGGTACGAGCAGTACTTC; CDR3 protein: CASSLAGRGYEQYF
J gene: TRBJ1-5; clone size: .; D gene: TRBD1; V gene: TRBV19; CDR3 DNA: TGTGCCAGTAGTATACAGGGACAGGGACAGCCCCAGCATTTT; CDR3 protein: CASSIQGQGQPQHF
J gene: TRBJ2-7; clone size: .; D gene: .; V gene: TRBV6-2/TRBV6-3; CDR3 DNA: TGTGCCAGCAACCCGGATGGGGTCCACGAGCAGTACTTC; CDR3 protein: CASNPDGVHEQYF
J gene: TRBJ2-7; clone size: .; D gene: .; V gene: TRBV6-6; CDR3 DNA: TGTGCCAGCAGGACGGGACTCAGGACATACGAGCAGTACTTC; CDR3 protein: CASRTGLRTYEQYF
J gene: TRBJ1-1; clone size: few; D gene: .; V gene: TRBV6-2/TRBV6-3; CDR3 DNA: TGTGCCAGCAGCCGAGATAGGATCAACACTGAAGCTTTCTTT; CDR3 protein: CASSRDRINTEAFF
J gene: TRBJ2-5; clone size: .; D gene: .; V gene: TRBV5-4; CDR3 DNA: TGTGCCAGCAGCTCCTTTATACAAGAGACCCAGTACTTC; CDR3 protein: CASSSFIQETQYF
J gene: TRBJ2-4; clone size: .; D gene: TRBD1; V gene: TRBV2; CDR3 DNA: TGTGCCAGCATTCTAGACAGGGGGCAGAACATTCAGTACTTC; CDR3 protein: CASILDRGQNIQYF
J gene: TRBJ1-1; clone size: .; D gene: TRBD1; V gene: TRBV19; CDR3 DNA: TGTGCCAGTAGTATAGGAGCAGGGGGCCACACTGAAGCTTTCTTT; CDR3 protein: CASSIGAGGHTEAFF